One sample yielded the 18 T cell receptor beta chains listed below, sequenced in a study of blood T cell repertoires in COVID-19. Here immunoSEQ multiplex PCR was the method, and the copy in TCRdb shows in-frame clones only, minus some. The sample shows 70,000 to 100,000 clones, less than 75% of them seen only once. Sequencing was carried out using peripheral blood. Source of these receptors: an older woman in a cohort sampled during active or convalescent COVID-19.

The chain combines TRBV21-1 with TRBJ2-5; the D call TRBD2 from the table was never checked on the DNA. TRBV21-1 is tagged as a pseudogene. The CDR3 length is 13 residues. The CDR3 here is CASSSPRQETQYF. The CDR3 coding sequence is TGTGCCAGCAGCAGCCCGAGGCAAGAGACCCAGTACTTC.

The rearrangement links TRBV27 to TRBJ1-2, with a possible D match to TRBD1 (5 bases). The germline CDR1 and CDR2 sequences are MNHEY and SMNVEV (reference sequence). The CDR3 runs to 13 residues. Trimming pared 3 bases from V and 7 bases from J, leaving 12 bases between. The CDR3 sequence is CASSFRGESGYTF. In nucleotides, the CDR3 is TGTGCCAGCAGTTTTCGGGGGGAAAGTGGCTACACCTTC.

The chain has TRBV29-1 and TRBJ2-5; a possible D gene is TRBD1 (6 bases). This CDR3 comprises 15 residues. Deletions cut 4 bases from V and 0 bases from J, with 15 bases between. Looked up from germline, CDR1 is SQVTM and CDR2 is ANQGSEA. The chain's CDR3 is CSVAPKGGDQETQYF. CDR3 sequence (DNA): TGCAGCGTTGCCCCTAAAGGGGGAGACCAAGAGACCCAGTACTTC.

In DNA, the CDR3 is TGTGCCAGCTCATCCGGGGGGCGCGGCACCGGGGAGCTGTTTTTT. This sequence encodes CASSSGGRGTGELFF. The chain carries TRBV18 and TRBJ2-2, with D possibly matching TRBD2 (7 bases). Germline CDR1 reads KGHSH; CDR2 reads LQKENI. V was shortened by 5 bases and J by 4 bases, with 14 bases between the two germline ends. This CDR3 region has 15 residues.

This CDR3 reads CASSPLEGVTEAFF. CDR3 DNA: TGTGCCAGCTCACCACTCGAGGGGGTCACTGAAGCTTTCTTT. The V and J genes are TRBV18 and TRBJ1-1, with a possible D match to TRBD1 (6 bases). V dropped 1 base and J dropped 4 bases, with 10 bases sitting between them. CDR1 and CDR2 from the germline V gene are KGHSH and LQKENI. The CDR3 contains 14 residues.

This chain joins TRBV9 and TRBJ2-2; TRBD2 is a possible D gene (5 bases). V lost 0 bases to trimming and J lost 6 bases, with 9 bases between them. From germline, CDR1 is SGDLS and CDR2 YYNGEE. CDR3 size: 14 residues. CDR3 sequence: CASSVAGDPGELFF. CDR3 nucleotides: TGTGCCAGCAGCGTAGCCGGGGATCCCGGGGAGCTGTTTTTT.

The chain combines TRBV7-9 with TRBJ2-3; 9 nucleotides match TRBD2. The CDR3 length is 14 residues. Germline V gives CDR1 SEHNR, CDR2 FQNEAQ (reference sequence). Germline trimming cut 6 bases from V and 4 bases from J; bases unmatched to any gene: 5. The CDR3 DNA is TGTGCCAGCAGACTAGCGGGCGGCCCAGATACGCAGTATTTT. This encodes CASRLAGGPDTQYF.

This clone was detected ten times or more. The rearrangement joins TRBV12-3 or TRBV12-4 to TRBJ2-7; D gene uncertain. V lost 3 bases, J lost 6 bases, and 9 bases lay in between. The CDR3 covers 12 residues. The CDR3 sequence is CASSFTAVEQYF. The CDR3 bases are TGTGCCAGCAGTTTTACCGCAGTCGAGCAGTACTTC.

This chain joins TRBV19 and TRBJ2-7; TRBD1 agrees at 7 bases. The CDR3 has 16 amino acids. Trimming cost V 2 bases and J 3 bases; bases outside gene matches: 10. CDR1 LNHDA and CDR2 SQIVND come from the germline V gene (reference sequence). Here the CDR3 DNA reads TGTGCCAGTAGTATATCCCCGACAGGGCCACTCTACGAGCAGTACTTC. Its protein product is CASSISPTGPLYEQYF.

The gene calls are TRBV5-1 and TRBJ2-2; 8 nucleotides align to TRBD2. The V gene's germline CDR1 is SGHRS and CDR2 YFSETQ. V gave up 3 bases and J gave up 0 bases; unmatched junction bases: 13. This CDR3 is built from 19 residues. CDR3 sequence reads: CASSSNPQAGVANTGELFF. Written as DNA, the CDR3 is TGCGCCAGCAGCTCGAACCCACAAGCGGGGGTGGCGAACACCGGGGAGCTGTTTTTT.

As DNA, the CDR3 is TGTGCCAGTAGTCCGACAGGGAACTACGAGCAGTACTTC. This encodes CASSPTGNYEQYF. The chain joins TRBV19 to TRBJ2-7; TRBD1 aligns across 7 bases. Germline assignment: CDR1 LNHDA and CDR2 SQIVND (reference sequence). This CDR3 spans 13 amino acids. Trimming cost V 5 bases and J 3 bases; bases outside gene matches: 4.

This sequence joins TRBV7-8 and TRBJ1-6; D unclear. The CDR3 totals 16 residues. Between the trimmed V and J ends, which lost 4 bases and 7 bases, there was a span of 17 bases. Germline CDR1 reads SGHVS; CDR2 reads FQNEAQ. In nucleotides, the CDR3 is TGTGCCAGCAGCTCCCCAACGGGGAGAGTAAATTCACCCCTCCACTTT. Protein: CASSSPTGRVNSPLHF.

The chain employs TRBV9 and TRBJ2-2; 11 bases line up with TRBD2. Germline CDR1 SGDLS, CDR2 YYNGEE. V gave up 0 bases and J gave up 5 bases; unmatched junction bases: 3. CDR3 length: 16 amino acids. The CDR3 nucleotides are TGTGCCAGCAGCGTAGCGGGGACTAGCGGTACCGGGGAGCTGTTTTTT. Its translation is CASSVAGTSGTGELFF.

The CDR3 DNA is TGTGCCAGCAGCTCCCGGACTAGCGGGGGGGCCTCTGATACGCAGTATTTT. This translates into CASSSRTSGGASDTQYF. This chain links TRBV3-1 (or the pseudogene TRBV3-2) with TRBJ2-3, with TRBD2 matching over 15 bases. The trim removed 5 bases at V and 6 bases at J, leaving 9 bases unmatched. Germline V gene data show CDR1 as LGHDT and CDR2 as YNNKEL (reference sequence). This CDR3 is built from 17 residues.

This chain links TRBV4-1 with TRBJ1-1; maybe TRBD1 (5 bases). The CDR3 consists of 15 residues. V lost 2 bases and J lost 5, with 15 bases in between. Germline CDR1 MGHRA, CDR2 YSYEKL. As DNA, the CDR3 is TGCGCCAGCAGCCAACCGGCAGGGCCCTTAACTGAAGCTTTCTTT. Translating it yields CASSQPAGPLTEAFF.

The rearrangement joins TRBV14 to TRBJ1-4; a weak D match, TRBD1 (5 bases). CDR1 is SGHDN and CDR2 is FVKESK in the germline V gene. CDR3 length: 14 amino acids. V lost 4 bases to trimming and J lost 8 bases, with 14 bases between them. In DNA form, the CDR3 reads TGTGCCAGCAGCCTTGGAGGGGCGGGCGAAAAACTGTTTTTT. This encodes CASSLGGAGEKLFF. Using reference TRBV14 and TRBJ1-4 for the parts outside the CDR3, the full variable domain is EAGVTQFPSHSVIEKGQTVTLRCDPISGHDNLYWYRRVMGKEIKFLLHFVKESKQDESGMPNNRFLAERTGGTYSTLKVQPAELEDSGVYFCASSLGGAGEKLFFGSGTQLSVL.

This clone was observed a handful of times. The chain joins TRBV6-2 or TRBV6-3 to TRBJ1-1; D is ambiguous. Germline V gene sequence: CDR1 MNHEY, CDR2 SVGEGT. The CDR3 extends over 13 amino acids. Trimming left V 6 bases short and J 11 bases short, with 19 bases between. The CDR3: CASSPPLLGAAFF. The CDR3 DNA reads TGTGCCAGCAGCCCACCCCTCTTGGGAGCGGCTTTCTTT.

The rearrangement uses TRBV7-9 and TRBJ1-4; possibly TRBD1 for D (5 bases). Germline loops: CDR1 SEHNR, CDR2 FQNEAQ (reference sequence). The length of the CDR3 is 15 residues. V dropped 1 base and J dropped 14 bases, with 20 bases sitting between them. CDR3 amino acids: CASSLGRAFGEGLFF. The CDR3 DNA sequence: TGTGCCAGCAGCTTAGGCAGGGCCTTCGGTGAAGGGCTGTTTTTT.